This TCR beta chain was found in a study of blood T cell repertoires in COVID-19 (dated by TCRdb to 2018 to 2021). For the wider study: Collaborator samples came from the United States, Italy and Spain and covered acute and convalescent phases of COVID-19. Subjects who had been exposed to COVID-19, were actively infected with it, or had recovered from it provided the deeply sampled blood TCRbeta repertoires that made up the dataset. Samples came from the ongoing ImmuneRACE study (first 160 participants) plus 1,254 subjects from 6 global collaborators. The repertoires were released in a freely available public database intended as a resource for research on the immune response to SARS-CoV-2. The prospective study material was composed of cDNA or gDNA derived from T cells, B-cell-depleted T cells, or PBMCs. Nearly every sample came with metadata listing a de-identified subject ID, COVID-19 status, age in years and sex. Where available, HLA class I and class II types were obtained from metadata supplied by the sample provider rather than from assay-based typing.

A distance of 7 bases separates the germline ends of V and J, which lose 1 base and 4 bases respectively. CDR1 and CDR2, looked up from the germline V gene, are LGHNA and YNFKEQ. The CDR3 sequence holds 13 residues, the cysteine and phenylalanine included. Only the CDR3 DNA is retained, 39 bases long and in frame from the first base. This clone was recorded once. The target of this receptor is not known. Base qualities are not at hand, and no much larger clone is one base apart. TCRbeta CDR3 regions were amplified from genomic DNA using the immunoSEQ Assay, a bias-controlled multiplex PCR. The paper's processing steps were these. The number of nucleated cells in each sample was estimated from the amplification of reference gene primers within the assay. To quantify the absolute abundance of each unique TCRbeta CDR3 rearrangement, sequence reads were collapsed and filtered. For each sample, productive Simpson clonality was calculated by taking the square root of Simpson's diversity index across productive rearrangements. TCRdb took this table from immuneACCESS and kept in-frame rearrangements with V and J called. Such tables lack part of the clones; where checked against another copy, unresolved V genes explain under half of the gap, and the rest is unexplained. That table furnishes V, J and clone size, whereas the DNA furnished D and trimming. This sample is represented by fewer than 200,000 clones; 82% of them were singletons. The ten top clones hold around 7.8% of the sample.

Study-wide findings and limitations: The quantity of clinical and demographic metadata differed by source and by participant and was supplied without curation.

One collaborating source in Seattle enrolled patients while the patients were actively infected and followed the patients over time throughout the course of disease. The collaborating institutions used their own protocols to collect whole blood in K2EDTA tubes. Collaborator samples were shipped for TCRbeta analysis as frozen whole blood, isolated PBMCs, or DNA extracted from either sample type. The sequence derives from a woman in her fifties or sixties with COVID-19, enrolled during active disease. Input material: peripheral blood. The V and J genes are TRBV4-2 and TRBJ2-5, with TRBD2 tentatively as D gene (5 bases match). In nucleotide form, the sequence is TGTGCCAGCAGCCAAGTGGCGGGAGAGACCCAGTACTTC. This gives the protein CASSQVAGETQYF.